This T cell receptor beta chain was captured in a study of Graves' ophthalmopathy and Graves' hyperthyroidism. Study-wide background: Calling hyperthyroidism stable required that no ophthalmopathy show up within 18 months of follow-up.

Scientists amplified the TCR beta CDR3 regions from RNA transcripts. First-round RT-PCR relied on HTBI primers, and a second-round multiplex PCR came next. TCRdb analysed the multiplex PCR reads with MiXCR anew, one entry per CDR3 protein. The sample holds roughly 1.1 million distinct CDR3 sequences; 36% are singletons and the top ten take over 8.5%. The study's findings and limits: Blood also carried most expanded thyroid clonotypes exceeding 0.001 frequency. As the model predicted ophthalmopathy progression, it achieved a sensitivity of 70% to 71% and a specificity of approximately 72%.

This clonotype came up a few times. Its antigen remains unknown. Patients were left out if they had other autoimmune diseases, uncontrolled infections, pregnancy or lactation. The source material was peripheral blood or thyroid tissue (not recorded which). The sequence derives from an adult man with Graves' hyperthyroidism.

The CDR3 region has the DNA TGTGCCATCAGTGGAGGGACAGGGAGTCAGCCCCAGCATTTT. The encoded protein is CAISGGTGSQPQHF. The chain combines TRBV10-3 with TRBJ1-5, with 9 positions matching TRBD1. CDR1 and CDR2 from the germline V gene are ENHRY and SYGVKD. The length of the CDR3 is 14 residues. The trim removed 4 bases at V and 6 bases at J, leaving 4 bases unmatched.